This note documents a single T cell receptor beta chain sequence. Its cognate antigen is unknown. Both 60 Vbeta primers and 13 Jbeta primers went into the PCR. Using immunoSEQ multiplex PCR, the repertoire was profiled, and TCRdb retains in-frame clones only, with some absent. Counted here are about 52,000 clones, 65% to 85% occurring once; the ten biggest clones make up 3%. The data originate from a study of cytomegalovirus exposure and HLA in healthy donors. The CDR3 spans 15 residues. Germline assignment: CDR1 MNHEY and CDR2 SVGAGI. Between the trimmed V and J ends, which lost 5 bases and 7 bases, there was a span of 18 bases. Study-wide points: Researchers left out some V segments, among them TRBV6-2 and TRBV6-3, as indistinguishable.

Specimen: PBMCs. This TCR was sampled from a man aged 18 to 30 in good health and CMV-seronegative. The chain is built from TRBV6-5 and TRBJ2-1; unclear D gene. For the CDR3, the DNA is TGTGCCAGCAGTCGCCTGTCCCGGTCGAATAATGAGCAGTTCTTC. As protein: CASSRLSRSNNEQFF.